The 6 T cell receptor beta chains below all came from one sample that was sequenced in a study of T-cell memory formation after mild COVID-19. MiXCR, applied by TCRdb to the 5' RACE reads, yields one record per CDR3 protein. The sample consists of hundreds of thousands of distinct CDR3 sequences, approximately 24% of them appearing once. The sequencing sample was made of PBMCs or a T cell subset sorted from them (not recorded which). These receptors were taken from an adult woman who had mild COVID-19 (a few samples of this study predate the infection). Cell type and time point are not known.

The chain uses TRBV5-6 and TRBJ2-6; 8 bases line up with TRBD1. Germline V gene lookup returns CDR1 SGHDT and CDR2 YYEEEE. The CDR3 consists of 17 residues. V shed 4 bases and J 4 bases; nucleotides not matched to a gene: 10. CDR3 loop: CASSTDRVVLGANVLTF. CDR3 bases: TGTGCCAGCAGCACGGACAGGGTGGTATTGGGGGCCAACGTCCTGACTTTC. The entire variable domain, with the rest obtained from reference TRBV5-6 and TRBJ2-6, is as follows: DAGVTQSPTHLIKTRGQQVTLRCSPKSGHDTVSWYQQALGQGPQFIFQYYEEEERQRGNFPDRFSGHQFPNYSSELNVNALLLGDSALYLCASSTDRVVLGANVLTFGAGSRLTVL.

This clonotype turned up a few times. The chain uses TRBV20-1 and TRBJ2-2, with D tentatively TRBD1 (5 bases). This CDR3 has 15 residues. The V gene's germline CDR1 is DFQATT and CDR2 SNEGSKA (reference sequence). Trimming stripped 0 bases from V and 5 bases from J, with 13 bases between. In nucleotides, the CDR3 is TGCAGTGCTAGAGATTGGCCTAAGGGGACCGGGGAGCTGTTTTTT. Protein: CSARDWPKGTGELFF.

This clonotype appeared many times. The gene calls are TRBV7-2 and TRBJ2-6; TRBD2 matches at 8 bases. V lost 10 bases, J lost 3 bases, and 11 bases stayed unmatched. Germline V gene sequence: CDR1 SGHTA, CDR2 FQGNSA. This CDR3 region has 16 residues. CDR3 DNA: TGTGCCATCCGGGGGCGGGAGGCTCGTGGGGCCAACGTCCTGACTTTC. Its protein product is CAIRGREARGANVLTF.

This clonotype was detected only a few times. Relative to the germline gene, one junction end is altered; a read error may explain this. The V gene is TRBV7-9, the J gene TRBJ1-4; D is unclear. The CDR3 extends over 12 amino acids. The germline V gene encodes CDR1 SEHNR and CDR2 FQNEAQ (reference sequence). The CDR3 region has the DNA TGTGCCAGCAGCTTATATCTGGATGGGGTAGTCTTT. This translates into CASSLYLDGVVF.

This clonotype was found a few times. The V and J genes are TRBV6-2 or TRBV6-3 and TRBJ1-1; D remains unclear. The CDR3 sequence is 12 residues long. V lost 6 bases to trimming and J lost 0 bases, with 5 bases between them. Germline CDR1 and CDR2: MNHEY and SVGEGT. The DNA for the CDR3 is TGTGCCAGCAGATCAGTGAACACTGAAGCTTTCTTT. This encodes CASRSVNTEAFF.

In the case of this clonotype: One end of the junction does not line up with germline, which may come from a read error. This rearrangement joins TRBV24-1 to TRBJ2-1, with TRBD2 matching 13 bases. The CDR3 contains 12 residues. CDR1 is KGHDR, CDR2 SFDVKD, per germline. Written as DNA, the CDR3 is TGCGTGAGGAAAGGACTAGCGGGAGTCACGTTCTTC. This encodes CVRKGLAGVTFF.